The T cell receptor (beta chain) described here comes from a study of OX40 agonist ivuxolimab in advanced cancers. Study background: Subjects had a mean age of around 60 years, with a range of about 23 to 79; almost 85% were male. Study-wide findings and caveats: Normalized T-cell clonal expansion was also low in some nonresponders. By week 6 at 0.1 to 3.0 mg/kg, blood CD4+ and CD8+ T cells had expanded clonally.

Assay: immunoSEQ multiplex PCR; the TCRdb copy retains only in-frame clones and omits some. This table holds roughly 100,000 clones, more than 95% found once. Worth noting for this clone: Antigen: not known.

This TCR was recovered from an adult with an advanced solid tumor such as melanoma, head and neck, liver or kidney cancer. The sample consisted of CD4+ or CD8+ T cells sorted from blood, taken in a trial of the OX40 agonist ivuxolimab.

The CDR3 DNA reads TGTGCCAGCAGTTTGTGCTACTGGGCTTACGAGCAGTACTTC. This codes for CASSLCYWAYEQYF. This chain joins TRBV27 and TRBJ2-7; unclear D gene. The CDR3 runs to 14 residues. V lost 3 bases, J lost 4 bases, and 13 bases lay in between. The germline CDR1 and CDR2 sequences are MNHEY and SMNVEV (reference sequence).